The 21 T cell receptor beta chains given below trace back to one sample, sequenced in a study of Graves' ophthalmopathy and Graves' hyperthyroidism (dated by TCRdb to 2016 to 2019). Sequencing instrument: Illumina HiSeq 2000. For repertoire sequencing, the TCR beta CDR3 regions were amplified from RNA transcripts. HTBI primers and the Qiagen OneStep RT-PCR kit were used in a first-round RT-PCR, which was followed by a second-round multiplex PCR, size selection and purification. TCRdb reran the public reads through fastp at Q25 and MiXCR, keeping productive beta chains. Each entry merges the rows of one CDR3 protein and shows their most common DNA and genes. The sample has 200,000 to 300,000 distinct CDR3 sequences on record, around 50% of them singletons. More than 45% of the sample is taken by the ten largest. Material: peripheral blood. The source of these receptors is an adult man with Graves' ophthalmopathy.

The J gene is TRBJ1-5, the V gene TRBV12-3 or TRBV12-4, with TRBD1 matching over 9 bases. This CDR3 region has 16 residues. Trimming at V came to 2 bases and at J to 9 bases, leaving 11 bases not matched to a gene. The CDR3 nucleotides read TGTGCCAGCAGTTTAAGGCCCGGGACGGGACAGGGGCCCCAGCATTTT. This sequence encodes CASSLRPGTGQGPQHF.

This chain uses TRBV12-3 or TRBV12-4 with TRBJ2-2, with D unclear. The V and J ends lost 0 bases and 4 bases respectively, with 12 bases between them. The CDR3 sequence is 16 residues long. This CDR3 is CASSLAAPAVTGELFF. The DNA for the CDR3 is TGTGCCAGCAGTTTAGCCGCCCCGGCGGTCACCGGGGAGCTGTTTTTT.

This clonotype was seen only a few times. V and J are TRBV2 and TRBJ2-7; 12 bases are shared with TRBD2. The CDR3 sequence is 15 residues long. Trimming took 8 bases from V and 6 from J; bases not matched to a gene: 11. Germline-derived CDR1 and CDR2 are SNHLY and FYNNEI. The CDR3 spells CASQYRTSGVGEQYF. Here the CDR3 DNA reads TGTGCCAGCCAATACAGGACTAGCGGGGTCGGCGAGCAGTACTTC.

This clonotype has a count of ten or more. This chain uses TRBV25-1 with TRBJ2-5; D is unresolved. The germline V gene encodes CDR1 MGHDK and CDR2 SYGVNS. Trimming shortened V by 1 base and J by 6 bases, and 9 bases separated the two germline ends. The CDR3 has 13 amino acids. In DNA, the CDR3 is TGTGCCAGCAGTGAATCACCTGTGAAGACCCAGTACTTC. Translated: CASSESPVKTQYF. Combining the CDR3 with reference TRBV25-1 and TRBJ2-5 gives the whole variable domain EADIYQTPRYLVIGTGKKITLECSQTMGHDKMYWYQQDPGMELHLIHYSYGVNSTEKGDLSSESTVSRIRTEHFPLTLESARPSHTSQYLCASSESPVKTQYFGPGTRLLVL.

The CDR3: CASSPGQSGETQYF. The CDR3 nucleotides read TGTGCCAGCTCACCGGGTCAATCAGGGGAGACCCAGTACTTC. The genes are TRBV18 and TRBJ2-5, with a weak D call TRBD1 (5 bases). In germline, CDR1 is KGHSH, CDR2 LQKENI. V was clipped by 3 bases and J by 5 bases, with 13 bases between them. This CDR3 is 14 amino acids long.

The chain combines TRBV6-5 with TRBJ1-6, with D perhaps TRBD1 (5 bases). The CDR3 has 15 amino acids. V was clipped by 5 bases and J by 7 bases, with 15 bases between them. CDR1 and CDR2 from the germline V gene are MNHEY and SVGAGI. CDR3 in amino acids: CASSITGTGNSPLHF. The CDR3 nucleotides are TGTGCCAGCAGTATTACCGGGACGGGGAATTCACCCCTCCACTTT.

This clonotype was seen ten or more times. J is TRBJ1-2 and V is TRBV4-2; 8 positions match TRBD1. Per germline, CDR1 LGHNA and CDR2 YNFKEQ. Trimming cost V 2 bases and J 4 bases; bases outside gene matches: 6. This CDR3 is built from 15 residues. The CDR3 loop reads CASSQLQGAGYGYTF. CDR3 nucleotide sequence: TGTGCCAGCAGCCAACTCCAGGGGGCGGGCTATGGCTACACCTTC.

Comment on this clonotype: One end of the junction varies from germline; a read error may be responsible. This chain connects TRBV7-9 to TRBJ1-1; TRBD1 might be the D (5 bases). Germline values: CDR1 SEHNR, CDR2 FQNEAQ (reference sequence). The length of the CDR3 is 16 residues. CDR3 in DNA: TGTGCCAGCAGTTTAGGGCAGGGAGTTGGGAACACTGAAGCTTTCTTT. It codes for CASSLGQGVGNTEAFF.

On this clonotype itself: A read error may account for a junction end that differs from germline. The CDR3: CASSVETSNYVQYF. In nucleotides, the CDR3 is TGTGCCAGCAGTGTGGAGACTAGCAATTACGTGCAGTACTTC. The chain couples TRBV5-8 to TRBJ2-7; the match to TRBD2 covers 7 bases. Germline CDR1 SGHTS, CDR2 YDEGEE. There are 14 residues in the CDR3.

The rearrangement uses TRBV7-8 and TRBJ2-7; 14 bases are a match to TRBD2. CDR1 is SGHVS and CDR2 is FQNEAQ in the germline V gene. The CDR3 runs to 17 residues. The J segment lost 1 base and the V segment lost 2 bases, leaving 4 bases of the junction unmatched. CDR3 bases: TGTGCCAGCAGCTTAAGGGGACTAGCGGGAGTATCCTACGAGCAGTACTTC. Residues: CASSLRGLAGVSYEQYF.

CDR3 protein: CASSSWGTGPTEAFF. For the CDR3, the DNA is TGTGCCAGCAGCTCTTGGGGTACAGGGCCCACTGAAGCTTTCTTT. V usage is TRBV12-3 or TRBV12-4 and J usage is TRBJ1-1; perhaps TRBD1 as D (6 bases). Trimming took off 6 bases at V and 4 bases at J, with 18 bases between the two ends. This CDR3 has 15 residues.

In this sample, this clonotype turned up many times. This chain links TRBV29-1 with TRBJ1-1; TRBD1 matches at 7 bases. The CDR3 runs to 13 residues. J was trimmed by 7 bases and V by 6 bases; bases with no gene match: 11. Germline loops: CDR1 SQVTM, CDR2 ANQGSEA. As DNA, the CDR3 is TGCAGCGTCGACCGGACAGGTTGGGATGAAGCTTTCTTT. It translates to CSVDRTGWDEAFF.

J is TRBJ2-2 and V is TRBV7-3; D possibly corresponds to TRBD1 (5 bases). The CDR3 contains 15 residues. CDR1 is SGHTA, CDR2 FQGTGA, per germline. V was clipped by 5 bases and J by 0 bases, with 10 bases between them. This CDR3 reads CASSPGSANTGELFF. CDR3 coding DNA: TGTGCCAGCAGCCCAGGGTCCGCGAACACCGGGGAGCTGTTTTTT. The whole variable domain, remainder taken from reference TRBV7-3 and TRBJ2-2, is GAGVSQTPSNKVTEKGKYVELRCDPISGHTALYWYRQSLGQGPEFLIYFQGTGAADDSGLPNDRFFAVRPEGSVSTLKIQRTERGDSAVYLCASSPGSANTGELFFGEGSRLTVL.

The chain joins TRBV2 to TRBJ2-7, with 10 bases aligning to TRBD2. CDR3 length: 13 residues. The V segment lost 7 bases and the J segment 4 bases; nucleotides outside the gene matches: 4. Per germline, CDR1 SNHLY and CDR2 FYNNEI. CDR3: CASKAGGRYEQYF. The CDR3 nucleotides are TGTGCCAGCAAAGCGGGGGGGCGGTACGAGCAGTACTTC.

The rearrangement joins TRBV7-9 to TRBJ1-1; 9 bases line up with TRBD1. The trim removed 5 bases at V and 0 bases at J, leaving 4 bases unmatched. Germline V gene lookup returns CDR1 SEHNR and CDR2 FQNEAQ (reference sequence). The CDR3 covers 15 residues. This CDR3 is CASSNRGQMNTEAFF. The CDR3 region has the DNA TGTGCCAGCAGCAACAGGGGGCAGATGAACACTGAAGCTTTCTTT.

This clonotype occurred a few times. V usage is TRBV12-3 or TRBV12-4 and J usage is TRBJ2-7; 9 nucleotides agree with TRBD1. CDR3 length equals 13 residues. V shed 7 bases and J 6 bases; nucleotides not matched to a gene: 7. The CDR3 spells CASKPGQGAEQYF. CDR3 nucleotide sequence: TGTGCCAGCAAACCGGGACAGGGCGCCGAGCAGTACTTC.

This clonotype was counted only a few times. This rearrangement joins TRBV20-1 to TRBJ2-5, with 12 bases matching TRBD2. Unmatched junction bases numbered 13, after V lost 6 bases and J lost 8 bases. The CDR3 has 15 residues. Germline CDR1 DFQATT, CDR2 SNEGSKA (reference sequence). The CDR3 region has the DNA TGCAGTGCGGGAAGACGGACTAGCGGGGATACTACCCAGTACTTC. Its translation: CSAGRRTSGDTTQYF.

The genes are TRBV19 and TRBJ1-5; D not certain. Germline V lookup: CDR1 LNHDA, CDR2 SQIVND (reference sequence). This CDR3 has 12 residues. Trimming left V 3 bases short and J 14 bases short, with 14 bases between. The DNA for the CDR3 is TGTGCCAGTAGTATGGAGGCTTCCTACGAGCATTTT. It specifies CASSMEASYEHF. The full variable domain, completed using reference TRBV19 and TRBJ1-5, is DGGITQSPKYLFRKEGQNVTLSCEQNLNHDAMYWYRQDPGQGLRLIYYSQIVNDFQKGDIAEGYSVSREKKESFPLTVTSAQKNPTAFYLCASSMEASYEHFGDGTRLSIL.

This chain links TRBV2 with TRBJ2-5; 12 nucleotides match TRBD2. This CDR3 region has 15 residues. Germline V gene sequence: CDR1 SNHLY, CDR2 FYNNEI. V shed 6 bases, J shed 5 bases, and the junction held 7 bases outside the gene matches. CDR3 sequence: CASSPRGTSGETQYF. Here the CDR3 DNA reads TGTGCCAGCAGCCCGCGGGGGACTAGCGGGGAGACCCAGTACTTC.

Remarks on this clonotype: A read error may produce the germline difference seen at one junction end. V gene TRBV9 combines with J gene TRBJ2-7; D ambiguous. The CDR3 is 13 residues long. Germline-derived CDR1 and CDR2 are SGDLS and YYNGEE. This CDR3 reads CASSQDISYEQYF. The CDR3 region has the DNA TGCGCCAGCAGCCAAGACATCTCCTACGAGCAGTACTTC.

This clonotype was counted only a few times. This sequence joins TRBV7-6 and TRBJ2-5; 14 bases align to TRBD2. This CDR3 has 16 amino acids. From germline, CDR1 is SGHVS and CDR2 FNYEAQ. The V and J ends lost 1 base and 5 bases, in that order; junction bases with no gene match: 3. CDR3 region: CASSLEGTSGSETQYF. The CDR3 nucleotides read TGTGCCAGCAGCTTAGAAGGGACTAGCGGGAGTGAGACCCAGTACTTC.